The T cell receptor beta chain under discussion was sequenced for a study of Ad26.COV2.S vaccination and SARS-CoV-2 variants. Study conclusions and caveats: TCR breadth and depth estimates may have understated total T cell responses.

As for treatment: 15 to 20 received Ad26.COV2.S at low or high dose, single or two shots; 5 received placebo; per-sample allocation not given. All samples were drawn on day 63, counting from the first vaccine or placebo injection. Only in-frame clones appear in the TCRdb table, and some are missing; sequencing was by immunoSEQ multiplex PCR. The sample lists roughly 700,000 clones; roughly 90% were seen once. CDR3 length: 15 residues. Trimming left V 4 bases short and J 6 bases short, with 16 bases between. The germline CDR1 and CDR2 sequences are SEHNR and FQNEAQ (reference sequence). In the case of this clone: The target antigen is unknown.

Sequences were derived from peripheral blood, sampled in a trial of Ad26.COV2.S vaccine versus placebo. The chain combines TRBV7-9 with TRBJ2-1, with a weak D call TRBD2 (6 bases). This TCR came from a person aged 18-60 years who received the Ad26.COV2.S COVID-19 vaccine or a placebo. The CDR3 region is CASSSPGTHRNEQFF. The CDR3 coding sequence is TGTGCCAGCAGCTCACCCGGGACTCACCGCAATGAGCAGTTCTTC.